The 24 T cell receptor beta chains listed next were all sequenced from one sample in a study of blood T cell repertoires in COVID-19. TCRdb's copy holds only in-frame clones and misses some; the assay was immunoSEQ multiplex PCR. There are some 320,000 clones in the sample; roughly 89% occur only once, and 2.5% to 3.5% lies in the top ten. The sample comprised PBMCs or T cells enriched from blood (not recorded which). These receptors came from a woman in her forties or fifties who had been exposed to COVID-19.

This sequence joins TRBV10-1 and TRBJ2-7; perhaps TRBD2 as D (7 bases). Per germline, CDR1 WNHNN and CDR2 SYGVQD (reference sequence). V was cut by 6 bases and J by 5 bases, with 23 bases left in between. The length of the CDR3 is 16 residues. The CDR3 sequence: CASSPTPRGATNEQYF. As DNA, the CDR3 is TGCGCCAGCAGCCCAACCCCCCGGGGGGCTACTAACGAGCAGTACTTC.

The chain links TRBV7-9 to TRBJ2-3; TRBD1 matches 7 bases. The CDR3 loop spans 14 amino acids. V lost 4 bases to trimming and J lost 3 bases; unmatched junction nucleotides: 4. Germline CDR1 is SEHNR and CDR2 is FQNEAQ (reference sequence). DNA of the CDR3: TGTGCCAGCAGCTGGGACAGCGTTACAGATACGCAGTATTTT. Residues: CASSWDSVTDTQYF.

As concerns this clone: At one end the junction does not follow the germline gene, possibly because of a read error. The chain is built from TRBV28 and TRBJ2-7; D gene unclear. Germline CDR1 and CDR2: MDHEN and SYDVKM. The CDR3 is 16 residues long. In DNA form, the CDR3 reads TGTGCCAGCAGGTTATTAACCCCATCGGGTGCCTACGAGCAGTACTTC. Protein: CASRLLTPSGAYEQYF.

This sequence joins TRBV4-1 and TRBJ2-1, with D unclear. V shed 0 bases and J shed 10 bases, with 16 bases lying between them. The CDR3 sequence is 15 residues long. CDR1 and CDR2 from the germline V gene are MGHRA and YSYEKL. CDR3: CASSQDVPTAREQFF. The CDR3 bases are TGCGCCAGCAGCCAAGATGTTCCTACGGCCAGGGAGCAGTTCTTC.

This clone was seen once. The chain couples TRBV28 to TRBJ1-5, with TRBD1 matching 7 bases. V shed 6 bases and J 0 bases; nucleotides not matched to a gene: 20. Per germline, CDR1 MDHEN and CDR2 SYDVKM. The CDR3 runs 20 residues. CDR3 protein: CASSPWWDSQSSYSNQPQHF. DNA for the CDR3: TGTGCCAGCAGCCCGTGGTGGGACAGCCAGTCATCCTATAGCAATCAGCCCCAGCATTTT. Filled out from reference TRBV28 and TRBJ1-5, the complete variable domain reads DVKVTQSSRYLVKRTGEKVFLECVQDMDHENMFWYRQDPGLGLRLIYFSYDVKMKEKGDIPEGYSVSREKKERFSLILESASTNQTSMYLCASSPWWDSQSSYSNQPQHFGDGTRLSIL.

This chain uses TRBV18 with TRBJ1-4; perhaps TRBD1 as D (6 bases). The V gene lost 2 bases and the J gene lost 15 bases, with 25 bases spanning the gap. The length of the CDR3 is 16 residues. Germline V gene lookup returns CDR1 KGHSH and CDR2 LQKENI. The CDR3 DNA reads as TGTGCCAGCTCACCATTGGGGGCGGCCACCCCTGTATCGTTGTTTTTT. As protein: CASSPLGAATPVSLFF.

This sequence joins TRBV5-1 and TRBJ2-2; 7 bases align to TRBD1. V lost 1 base to trimming and J lost 5 bases; unmatched junction nucleotides: 5. CDR3 length equals 15 residues. Per germline, CDR1 SGHRS and CDR2 YFSETQ. The CDR3 protein is CASSLTLQGTGELFF. The CDR3, as DNA: TGCGCCAGCAGCTTGACCTTACAGGGGACCGGGGAGCTGTTTTTT. Filled out from reference TRBV5-1 and TRBJ2-2, the complete variable domain reads KAGVTQTPRYLIKTRGQQVTLSCSPISGHRSVSWYQQTPGQGLQFLFEYFSETQRNKGNFPGRFSGRQFSNSRSEMNVSTLELGDSALYLCASSLTLQGTGELFFGEGSRLTVL.

Only one count was recorded for this clone. The V gene is TRBV4-2, the J gene TRBJ2-2; D perhaps matches TRBD2 (5 bases). The V and J ends lost 3 bases and 6 bases respectively, with 14 bases between them. Germline values: CDR1 LGHNA, CDR2 YNFKEQ. The CDR3 covers 15 residues. This chain's CDR3 is CASSQPGIEPGELFF. The CDR3 DNA reads TGTGCCAGCAGCCAGCCCGGGATAGAGCCCGGGGAGCTGTTTTTT.

The V call is TRBV11-2, the J call TRBJ2-7, with 7 bases aligning to TRBD1. The CDR3 consists of 14 residues. With 0 bases clipped from V and 6 bases from J, the junction kept 5 bases outside the gene matches. Germline values: CDR1 SGHAT, CDR2 FQNNGV. CDR3 in amino acids: CASSLDKGAREQYF. The CDR3, as DNA: TGTGCCAGCAGCTTAGATAAGGGGGCCCGCGAGCAGTACTTC.

This chain links TRBV2 with TRBJ2-4; TRBD2 matches at 10 bases. Germline CDR1 and CDR2: SNHLY and FYNNEI. V dropped 6 bases and J dropped 7; count of bases not matched to a gene: 0. The CDR3 loop spans 12 amino acids. The CDR3 nucleotides read TGTGCCAGCAGGACTAGCGGGAACATTCAGTACTTC. Its translation is CASRTSGNIQYF.

The V call is TRBV18, the J call TRBJ2-5, with 7 bases aligning to TRBD1. Germline V lookup: CDR1 KGHSH, CDR2 LQKENI. With 2 bases clipped from V and 1 base from J, the junction kept 7 bases outside the gene matches. The CDR3 totals 16 residues. In nucleotides, the CDR3 is TGTGCCAGCTCACCAGTTCTGTACAGGGGCCAAGAGACCCAGTACTTC. This gives the protein CASSPVLYRGQETQYF.

V usage is TRBV27 and J usage is TRBJ2-1, with D possibly being TRBD2 (6 bases). This CDR3 has 16 amino acids. V was pared by 3 bases and J by 8 bases, with 20 bases between. Germline-derived CDR1 and CDR2 are MNHEY and SMNVEV (reference sequence). CDR3 in amino acids: CASSLWSVGREDEQFF. The CDR3 DNA reads as TGTGCCAGCAGTTTGTGGAGTGTGGGCAGGGAGGATGAGCAGTTCTTC.

In this sample, this clone turned up once. The CDR3 sequence: CASSQSGTGVQPQHF. Written as DNA, the CDR3 is TGTGCCAGCAGCCAGTCCGGGACAGGGGTTCAGCCCCAGCATTTT. This chain uses TRBV3-1 (or the pseudogene TRBV3-2) with TRBJ1-5, with 10 bases that match TRBD1. Germline assignment: CDR1 LGHDT and CDR2 YNNKEL (reference sequence). This CDR3 comprises 15 residues. With V trimmed by 3 bases and J by 6 bases, 5 bases remained unmatched.

The chain carries TRBV7-9 and TRBJ1-1; 7 bases match TRBD1. Germline V CDR1 and CDR2: SEHNR, FQNEAQ (reference sequence). This CDR3 spans 16 amino acids. After removal of 2 bases from V and 5 bases from J, the junction contained 11 bases not matched to a gene. The CDR3 DNA reads as TGTGCCAGCAGCTTACAAGGAGGGGGCGTTAGGACTGAAGCTTTCTTT. It yields the protein CASSLQGGGVRTEAFF. Drawing the rest from reference TRBV7-9 and TRBJ1-1, the complete variable domain is DTGVSQNPRHKITKRGQNVTFRCDPISEHNRLYWYRQTLGQGPEFLTYFQNEAQLEKSRLLSDRFSAERPKGSFSTLEIQRTEQGDSAMYLCASSLQGGGVRTEAFFGQGTRLTVV.

This rearrangement joins TRBV3-1 (or the pseudogene TRBV3-2) to TRBJ2-1, with 8 bases identical to TRBD1. Germline-derived CDR1 and CDR2 are LGHDT and YNNKEL (reference sequence). V lost 2 bases, J lost 3 bases, and 6 bases stayed unmatched. CDR3 size: 16 residues. The CDR3 nucleotides are TGTGCCAGCAGCCAACTCGGGACAGGAATCTACAATGAGCAGTTCTTC. Translation: CASSQLGTGIYNEQFF.

The chain uses TRBV10-3 and TRBJ1-2; 7 nucleotides align to TRBD1. The CDR3 has 13 amino acids. Germline V gene data show CDR1 as ENHRY and CDR2 as SYGVKD. V was clipped by 8 bases and J by 4 bases; unmatched bases: 7. CDR3: CAIGERGLYGYTF. The CDR3, as DNA: TGTGCCATCGGGGAAAGGGGGCTCTATGGCTACACCTTC.

The chain is built from TRBV6-1 and TRBJ1-6, with 7 positions matching TRBD1. Trimming removed 1 base from V and 7 bases from J; junction bases left unmatched: 4. The CDR3 is made up of 15 amino acids. Germline CDR1 MNHNS, CDR2 SASEGT. CDR3 nucleotides: TGTGCCAGCAGTGAAGTCCCAGGGGGGAATTCACCCCTCCACTTT. Its translation is CASSEVPGGNSPLHF.

This clone was counted between two and nine times. The chain is built from TRBV16 and TRBJ1-5, with a weak D call TRBD1 (6 bases). The CDR3 length is 16 residues. CDR1 and CDR2 from the germline V gene are KGHSY and FQNENV. The V end lost 0 bases, the J end lost 2 bases, and 11 bases lay between the germline ends. The CDR3 DNA sequence: TGTGCCAGCAGCCAATCTTTTTCAGGGGGCAATCAGCCCCAGCATTTT. It codes for CASSQSFSGGNQPQHF.

The rearrangement joins TRBV4-1 to TRBJ2-2; possible D gene TRBD1, 5 bases. CDR1 MGHRA and CDR2 YSYEKL come from the germline V gene. The CDR3 has 16 residues. V was cut by 2 bases and J by 7 bases, with 17 bases left in between. CDR3 in amino acids: CASSQKSSGAGGELFF. DNA of the CDR3: TGCGCCAGCAGCCAAAAATCGAGTGGGGCCGGCGGGGAGCTGTTTTTT.

The V gene is TRBV30, the J gene TRBJ1-6; D possibly corresponds to TRBD1 (6 bases). This CDR3 is built from 14 residues. Trimming removed 1 base from V and 7 bases from J, with 11 bases in between. CDR1 and CDR2 from the germline V gene are GTSNPN and SVGIG (reference sequence). CDR3 coding DNA: TGTGCCTGGAGTGGTACAGGGTTCAATTCACCCCTCCACTTT. It specifies CAWSGTGFNSPLHF.

V gene TRBV7-9 combines with J gene TRBJ1-6, with D unclear. The CDR3 runs 10 residues. The germline V gene encodes CDR1 SEHNR and CDR2 FQNEAQ (reference sequence). Trimming shortened V by 4 bases and J by 14 bases, and 6 bases separated the two germline ends. The CDR3 nucleotides read TGTGCCAGCAGCTCCTCCTCCCTCCACTTT. Its protein product is CASSSSSLHF.

The chain carries TRBV19 and TRBJ1-5; D gene ambiguous. The V and J ends lost 3 bases and 5 bases respectively, with 11 bases between them. Germline V CDR1 and CDR2: LNHDA, SQIVND (reference sequence). The CDR3 sequence is 14 residues long. CDR3 sequence: CASSIIGMDQPQHF. In DNA, the CDR3 is TGTGCCAGTAGTATCATCGGGATGGATCAGCCCCAGCATTTT.

This sequence joins TRBV6-5 and TRBJ2-5, with D unresolved. V lost 7 bases and J lost 5, with 17 bases in between. Germline V lookup: CDR1 MNHEY, CDR2 SVGAGI. This CDR3 has 14 amino acids. Here the CDR3 reads CASTRSQVRETQYF. The CDR3, as DNA: TGTGCCAGCACCCGTTCCCAGGTCCGGGAGACCCAGTACTTC.

The chain couples TRBV5-1 to TRBJ1-1, with D unclear. The CDR3 extends over 15 amino acids. The germline V and J ends were trimmed by 0 bases and 7 bases, with 16 bases remaining between them. Per germline, CDR1 SGHRS and CDR2 YFSETQ. The CDR3: CASSLGPGTRNEAFF. The CDR3 DNA follows: TGCGCCAGCAGCTTGGGACCGGGAACTAGAAATGAAGCTTTCTTT.